A single sample gave rise to the 6 T cell receptor beta chains below, sequenced in a study of OX40 agonist ivuxolimab in advanced cancers. Some clones are missing from TCRdb's copy, which holds only in-frame ones; the method was immunoSEQ multiplex PCR. The sample records some 60,000 clones, approximately 82% being singletons. This specimen was CD4+ or CD8+ T cells sorted from blood, taken in a trial of the OX40 agonist ivuxolimab. These receptors all stem from an adult with an advanced solid tumor such as melanoma, head and neck, liver or kidney cancer.

This chain joins TRBV6-5 and TRBJ2-3, with D possibly TRBD1 on 6 matching bases. Trimming stripped 6 bases from V and 0 bases from J, with 13 bases between. The CDR3 consists of 15 residues. Germline CDR1 MNHEY, CDR2 SVGAGI. CDR3 bases: TGTGCCAGCAGCCCTGACAGGAGCAGCACAGATACGCAGTATTTT. Translated, it gives CASSPDRSSTDTQYF.

The J gene is TRBJ1-1, the V gene TRBV11-3; TRBD1 aligns across 7 bases. Germline V gives CDR1 SGHNT, CDR2 YENEEA. The CDR3 loop spans 13 amino acids. The V segment lost 4 bases and the J segment 8 bases; nucleotides outside the gene matches: 7. CDR3 in DNA: TGTGCCAGCAGCTCGCGACAGGGCCGGGAAGCTTTCTTT. It encodes CASSSRQGREAFF.

This clone was observed a handful of times. In DNA, the CDR3 is TGTGCCAGCAGTCCGGACAGGGGGCTGTATTCACCCCTCCACTTT. Amino acid sequence: CASSPDRGLYSPLHF. The chain is built from TRBV6-1 and TRBJ1-6; 11 nucleotides line up with TRBD1. With 5 bases clipped from V and 8 bases from J, the junction kept 5 bases outside the gene matches. Germline V gives CDR1 MNHNS, CDR2 SASEGT. The CDR3 is 15 amino acids.

This chain uses TRBV5-8 with TRBJ2-7; D might be TRBD2 (6 bases). CDR1 and CDR2 (germline): SGHTS, YDEGEE. V was cut by 7 bases and J by 1 base, with 12 bases left in between. There are 13 residues in the CDR3. The CDR3 sequence is CASVRRDSYEQYF. The CDR3 nucleotides read TGTGCCAGCGTCCGGCGGGATTCCTACGAGCAGTACTTC.

The rearrangement links TRBV29-1 to TRBJ2-5, with 9 positions matching TRBD2. This CDR3 region has 15 residues. From germline, CDR1 is SQVTM and CDR2 ANQGSEA. V gave up 4 bases and J gave up 0 bases; unmatched junction bases: 6. CDR3 amino acids: CSVAGLAGYQETQYF. CDR3 coding DNA: TGCAGCGTTGCGGGGCTAGCGGGGTACCAAGAGACCCAGTACTTC.

This clone has more than one count but fewer than ten. CDR3 nucleotides: TGCAGCGTTGATACAGGGGATATGGGAGAGACCCAGTACTTC. This sequence encodes CSVDTGDMGETQYF. The chain links TRBV29-1 to TRBJ2-5, with 7 bases that match TRBD1. Germline V lookup: CDR1 SQVTM, CDR2 ANQGSEA. V dropped 3 bases and J dropped 4; count of bases not matched to a gene: 8. The CDR3 totals 14 residues.